A selection of T cell receptor beta chains follows, all from one sample in a study of T cell responses to AZD1222 COVID-19 vaccine. Clones were sequenced by immunoSEQ multiplex PCR, and TCRdb holds only the in-frame ones, with some missing. The sample has about 94,000 clones, nearly 90% seen once. The source material was peripheral blood, sampled on day 0 of AZD1222 vaccination. These receptors originate from an adult in good health. The CDR3 runs from the conserved cysteine through the conserved F or W. The D gene is left open where the match is weak. The size of a clone is reported for some rows only, either as once, few or many, or as a class for expanded clones.

J: TRBJ2-1; size: once; D: TRBD1; V: TRBV6-5; DNA: TGTGCCAGCAGTTCCGACCGGACAGGGGGCCTCGATGAGCAGTTCTTC; CDR3: CASSSDRTGGLDEQFF
J: TRBJ2-3; size: .; D: .; V: TRBV27; DNA: TGTGCCAGCAGTTTGGACGGGAGTCATACGCAGTATTTT; CDR3: CASSLDGSHTQYF
J: TRBJ2-7; size: .; D: .; V: TRBV6-1; DNA: TGTGCCAGCAGTGAATTCACAGGGCCTTACTACGAGCAGTACTTC; CDR3: CASSEFTGPYYEQYF
J: TRBJ1-2; size: few; D: TRBD1; V: TRBV5-1; DNA: TGCGCCAGCAGCGCTGGGACAGGGGACTATGGCTACACCTTC; CDR3: CASSAGTGDYGYTF
J: TRBJ2-3; size: .; D: .; V: TRBV10-3; DNA: TGTGCCATCAGGGGGACCTTAGATACGCAGTATTTT; CDR3: CAIRGTLDTQYF
J: TRBJ2-1; size: .; D: TRBD2; V: TRBV7-2; DNA: TGTGCCAGCAGCGTGATTAGCGGGAGCTCCTACAATGAGCAGTTCTTC; CDR3: CASSVISGSSYNEQFF
J: TRBJ1-3; size: .; D: .; V: TRBV7-3; DNA: TGTGCCAGCAGCTCCACTGGCTCTGGAAACACCATATATTTT; CDR3: CASSSTGSGNTIYF
J: TRBJ2-1; size: .; D: .; V: TRBV19; DNA: TGTGCCAGTAGTACCCTCGCGATACGGGGGGCCGGAAATGAGCAGTTCTTC; CDR3: CASSTLAIRGAGNEQFF
J: TRBJ2-7; size: once; D: .; V: TRBV7-9; DNA: TGTGCCAGCAGCTCGGAGGGTCCGCTCAAGCAGTACTTC; CDR3: CASSSEGPLKQYF
J: TRBJ2-7; size: .; D: TRBD1; V: TRBV7-2; DNA: TGTGCCAGCAGCTTAGGGGGACAGACCTACGAGCAGTACTTC; CDR3: CASSLGGQTYEQYF
J: TRBJ2-5; size: few; D: .; V: TRBV5-1; DNA: TGCGCCAGCAGCTGGGCCGGGACTCAAGAGACCCAGTACTTC; CDR3: CASSWAGTQETQYF
J: TRBJ1-2; size: .; D: .; V: TRBV7-8; DNA: TGTGCCAGCAGCTCGGTAGGGGTGTATGGCTACACCTTC; CDR3: CASSSVGVYGYTF
J: TRBJ2-7; size: .; D: TRBD2; V: TRBV9; DNA: TGTGCCAGCAGCGCGGGGGGCTCCTACGAGCAGTACTTC; CDR3: CASSAGGSYEQYF
J: TRBJ1-1; size: .; D: TRBD1; V: TRBV14; DNA: TGTGCCAGCAGCCCACAGGGGGCTGAAGCTTTCTTT; CDR3: CASSPQGAEAFF
J: TRBJ1-1; size: .; D: .; V: TRBV4-3; DNA: TGCGCCAGCAGCCAAGATCAGCGAGGCGCCGAAGCTTTCTTT; CDR3: CASSQDQRGAEAFF
J: TRBJ2-2; size: .; D: .; V: TRBV27; DNA: TGTGCCAGCAGTCCCCACCGGGGGGCGGCTAGCGGATTAAGGGAGCTGTTTTTT; CDR3: CASSPHRGAASGLRELFF
J: TRBJ2-7; size: .; D: TRBD1; V: TRBV6-5; DNA: TGTGCCAGCAAGGCCGGACAGGCCGCCGGCGAGCAGTACTTC; CDR3: CASKAGQAAGEQYF
J: TRBJ2-2; size: .; D: .; V: TRBV6-4; DNA: TGTGCCAGCAGTGACGGGCTAGGGGAGCTGTTTTTT; CDR3: CASSDGLGELFF
J: TRBJ1-1; size: .; D: TRBD1; V: TRBV11-2; DNA: TGTGCCAGCAGCTCCCGGACAGGTAACACTGAAGCTTTCTTT; CDR3: CASSSRTGNTEAFF
J: TRBJ2-5; size: medium-sized; D: .; V: TRBV3-1/TRBV3-2; DNA: TGTGCCAGCAGCCAAAGGGGGGGGCAAGAGACCCAGTACTTC; CDR3: CASSQRGGQETQYF
J: TRBJ2-5; size: .; D: TRBD2; V: TRBV7-9; DNA: TGTGCCAGCAGCTTAGCGAAGGGACTAGCCGGGGAGACCCAGTACTTC; CDR3: CASSLAKGLAGETQYF
J: TRBJ1-2; size: .; D: TRBD1; V: TRBV5-5; DNA: TGTGCCAGCAGCTTTTGGGACAGGGATTATGGCTACACCTTC; CDR3: CASSFWDRDYGYTF
J: TRBJ1-2; size: .; D: .; V: TRBV6-1; DNA: TGTGCCAGCTGTGACGCCCGGCAGGGTCGTGGCTACACCTTC; CDR3: CASCDARQGRGYTF
J: TRBJ1-1; size: .; D: .; V: TRBV30; DNA: TGTGCCTGGAGTCAGAACATGAACACTGAAGCTTTCTTT; CDR3: CAWSQNMNTEAFF
J: TRBJ2-7; size: .; D: .; V: TRBV11-2; DNA: TGTGCCAGCAGCGACCCTTTTCCCCTCGAGCAGTACTTC; CDR3: CASSDPFPLEQYF
J: TRBJ2-1; size: .; D: .; V: TRBV19; DNA: TGTGCCAGTAGTATGGGCGGGGAGTACAATGAGCAGTTCTTC; CDR3: CASSMGGEYNEQFF
J: TRBJ2-1; size: .; D: TRBD1; V: TRBV10-3; DNA: TGTGCCACCACAACGGACAGGACCTACAATGAGCAGTTCTTC; CDR3: CATTTDRTYNEQFF
J: TRBJ2-2; size: .; D: TRBD1; V: TRBV5-5; DNA: TGTGCCAGCAGCTTGGCGGGCGGGACAGGGGCAAACACCGGGGAGCTGTTTTTT; CDR3: CASSLAGGTGANTGELFF
J: TRBJ1-1; size: .; D: TRBD1; V: TRBV5-4; DNA: TGTGCCAGCAGCCCGGACAGGGCGAACACTGAAGCTTTCTTT; CDR3: CASSPDRANTEAFF
J: TRBJ2-2; size: once; D: TRBD2; V: TRBV7-3; DNA: TGTGCCAGCGGGCGGGAGGCTGCGAACACCGGGGAGCTGTTTTTT; CDR3: CASGREAANTGELFF
J: TRBJ1-2; size: .; D: .; V: TRBV5-1; DNA: TGCGCCAGCAGCTTGCAACCTTCCTATGGCTACACCTTC; CDR3: CASSLQPSYGYTF
J: TRBJ2-1; size: .; D: .; V: TRBV3-1/TRBV3-2; DNA: TGTGCCAGCAGCCAAGATATACTAGCCAATGAGCAGTTCTTC; CDR3: CASSQDILANEQFF
J: TRBJ1-5; size: .; D: .; V: TRBV30; DNA: TGTGCCTGGAGTGTGTCCGGGACAAATAGCAATCAGCCCCAGCATTTT; CDR3: CAWSVSGTNSNQPQHF
J: TRBJ1-1; size: few; D: .; V: TRBV6-5; DNA: TGTGCCAGCAGTTACTGGGAGAACACTGAAGCTTTCTTT; CDR3: CASSYWENTEAFF
J: TRBJ1-4; size: few; D: .; V: TRBV4-3; DNA: TGCGCCAGCAGCCAAGAGTGGCAGGGTCTTGTGGGCGTTGAAAAACTGTTTTTT; CDR3: CASSQEWQGLVGVEKLFF
J: TRBJ1-5; size: .; D: TRBD1; V: TRBV28; DNA: TGTGCCAGCAGTTTGTACACAGGGGGCGGGGATCAGCCCCAGCATTTT; CDR3: CASSLYTGGGDQPQHF
J: TRBJ2-7; size: .; D: TRBD1; V: TRBV5-4; DNA: TGTGCCAGCAGCTTGGCGACAGGGGGCGGCTACGAGCAGTACTTC; CDR3: CASSLATGGGYEQYF
J: TRBJ2-3; size: once; D: .; V: TRBV5-1; DNA: TGCGCCAGCAGCTTGAACGGCGCGCCTAGCACAGATACGCAGTATTTT; CDR3: CASSLNGAPSTDTQYF
J: TRBJ1-5; size: .; D: .; V: TRBV5-8; DNA: TGTGCCAGCAGCTTGGTTGATCAGCCCCAGCATTTT; CDR3: CASSLVDQPQHF
J: TRBJ2-2; size: .; D: .; V: TRBV11-3; DNA: TGTGCCAGCAGCTTAGGGGGCGCAGGTACCGGGGAGCTGTTTTTT; CDR3: CASSLGGAGTGELFF
J: TRBJ1-3; size: .; D: .; V: TRBV7-9; DNA: TGTGCCAGCAGCGAGGATGCCTCTGGAAACACCATATATTTT; CDR3: CASSEDASGNTIYF
J: TRBJ2-7; size: .; D: TRBD1; V: TRBV2; DNA: TGTGCCAGCAGTGATGGACAGGGCTACGAGCAGTACTTC; CDR3: CASSDGQGYEQYF
J: TRBJ2-5; size: .; D: TRBD1; V: TRBV6-5; DNA: TGTGCCAGCAGGGAGACAGGGGGCGAGACCCAGTACTTC; CDR3: CASRETGGETQYF
J: TRBJ2-1; size: .; D: .; V: TRBV6-1; DNA: TGTGCCAGCAGTGACCGCCCTGAGAATGGGCAGTTCTTC; CDR3: CASSDRPENGQFF
J: TRBJ2-5; size: .; D: TRBD2; V: TRBV9; DNA: TGTGCCAGCAGCCTCGGGACTAGCGGGTTACAAGAGACCCAGTACTTC; CDR3: CASSLGTSGLQETQYF
J: TRBJ2-5; size: once; D: TRBD1; V: TRBV5-1; DNA: TGCGCCAGCAGCCCCAGACAGGGGAGACAAGAGACCCAGTACTTC; CDR3: CASSPRQGRQETQYF
J: TRBJ1-5; size: .; D: TRBD1; V: TRBV5-5; DNA: TGTGCCAGCAGCCCGGGACAGGGAGTAAGGACTAGCAATCAGCCCCAGCATTTT; CDR3: CASSPGQGVRTSNQPQHF
J: TRBJ2-5; size: .; D: TRBD2; V: TRBV19; DNA: TGTGCCAGTAGTTTCGGACTAGCGGGGACAGAGACCCAGTACTTC; CDR3: CASSFGLAGTETQYF
J: TRBJ2-7; size: .; D: .; V: TRBV3-1/TRBV3-2; DNA: TGTGCCAGCAGCGGTACGGGGGGCCTCGAGCAGTACTTC; CDR3: CASSGTGGLEQYF
J: TRBJ1-2; size: .; D: TRBD1; V: TRBV30; DNA: TGTGCCTGGAGTGTGGGAGGGGGCGCGAGTGGCTACACCTTC; CDR3: CAWSVGGGASGYTF
J: TRBJ2-3; size: .; D: TRBD1; V: TRBV7-2; DNA: TGTGCCAGCAGCTTCGGGACAGGGCACACAGATACGCAGTATTTT; CDR3: CASSFGTGHTDTQYF
J: TRBJ1-2; size: .; D: .; V: TRBV24-1; DNA: TGTGCCACCAGTGGCGCTGGAAAGGGGGGGTATGGCTACACCTTC; CDR3: CATSGAGKGGYGYTF
J: TRBJ1-2; size: .; D: .; V: TRBV19; DNA: TGTGCCAGCATAGCACTAAAGGACGTACACTATGGCTACACCTTC; CDR3: CASIALKDVHYGYTF
J: TRBJ2-1; size: .; D: .; V: TRBV3-1/TRBV3-2; DNA: TGTGCCAGCACTGATACGGGGGTACGTGAGCAGTTCTTC; CDR3: CASTDTGVREQFF
J: TRBJ2-7; size: .; D: TRBD1; V: TRBV9; DNA: TGTGCCAGCAGCGGTGGGCCGGGACAGCCGCCCTTTTACGAGCAGTACTTC; CDR3: CASSGGPGQPPFYEQYF